Listed here are 17 T cell receptor beta chains from one sample, sequenced in a study of blood T cell repertoires in COVID-19. TCRdb's copy holds only in-frame clones and misses some; the assay was immunoSEQ multiplex PCR. Of approximately 180,000 clones in the sample, 89% were seen once. The sequencing input was PBMCs or T cells enriched from blood (not recorded which). Receptors were obtained from a woman aged 40 to 50 with acute COVID-19.

The chain recombines TRBV7-2 with TRBJ2-7; 16 bases match TRBD2. V trimming: 4 bases; J trimming: 13 bases; junction bases outside the gene matches: 13. The germline CDR1 and CDR2 sequences are SGHTA and FQGNSA. The CDR3 covers 16 residues. The CDR3 loop reads CASSSTGLAGGYTRYF. DNA of the CDR3: TGTGCCAGCAGCTCAACGGGACTAGCGGGAGGGTATACCCGATACTTC.

Concerning this clone itself: One junction end does not reproduce the germline sequence, and a read error may be involved. The chain couples TRBV7-7 to TRBJ1-2; 8 nucleotides line up with TRBD1. Germline V gives CDR1 SSHAT, CDR2 FNYEAQ (reference sequence). The CDR3 contains 16 residues. The CDR3 coding sequence is TGTGCTAGCAGCCCCCCCCGGACAGGGTTGAACTATGGCTACACCTTC. Its protein is CASSPPRTGLNYGYTF.

The V gene is TRBV18, the J gene TRBJ2-7, with 7 nucleotides matching TRBD2. This CDR3 region has 17 residues. CDR1 KGHSH and CDR2 LQKENI come from the germline V gene. V lost 3 bases and J lost 0; bases outside the gene matches: 11. The CDR3 here is CASSPLRETLSSYEQYF. In nucleotides, the CDR3 is TGTGCCAGCTCACCCTTGCGGGAGACCCTTAGCTCCTACGAGCAGTACTTC.

The chain combines TRBV9 with TRBJ2-3; TRBD2 matches 10 bases. Germline CDR1 is SGDLS and CDR2 is YYNGEE. The CDR3 sequence is 17 residues long. Trimming at V came to 4 bases and at J to 4 bases, leaving 12 bases not matched to a gene. CDR3 sequence reads: CASSPSSGGALADTQYF. As DNA, the CDR3 is TGTGCCAGCAGCCCATCGAGCGGGGGGGCCTTAGCAGATACGCAGTATTTT.

Concerning this clone: Other DNA sequences from this sample encode an identical CDR3 as well. The chain links TRBV9 to TRBJ2-3; 8 bases agree with TRBD2. This CDR3 comprises 15 residues. V was clipped by 3 bases and J by 1 base; unmatched bases: 4. Germline V gene sequence: CDR1 SGDLS, CDR2 YYNGEE. In DNA, the CDR3 is TGTGCCAGCAGCGGAAGCGGGGGTGGCACAGATACGCAGTATTTT. It is translated as CASSGSGGGTDTQYF.

This sequence joins TRBV2 and TRBJ2-7; 8 bases map to TRBD1. Germline V gene lookup returns CDR1 SNHLY and CDR2 FYNNEI. The CDR3 is 15 amino acids. Trimming removed 1 base from V and 9 bases from J; junction bases left unmatched: 11. CDR3 in DNA: TGTGCCAGCAGTGAAGGGACCTCAGGGGGCCGCGTGCAGTACTTC. This gives the protein CASSEGTSGGRVQYF.

The CDR3 region is CASSGRVVETQYF. The DNA for the CDR3 is TGTGCCAGCAGCGGTAGAGTAGTGGAGACCCAGTACTTC. The V and J genes are TRBV7-2 and TRBJ2-5, with unresolved D. CDR1 and CDR2 from the germline V gene are SGHTA and FQGNSA. The CDR3 is 13 amino acids. Trimming stripped 5 bases from V and 5 bases from J, with 12 bases between.

This clone was counted a single time. The V and J genes are TRBV2 and TRBJ2-1, with D possibly being TRBD2 (6 bases). The CDR3 length is 14 residues. V lost 4 bases and J lost 10, with 17 bases in between. Germline CDR1 reads SNHLY; CDR2 reads FYNNEI. CDR3 residues: CASSGDLAFQEQFF. CDR3 DNA: TGTGCCAGCAGTGGAGATCTAGCGTTCCAGGAGCAGTTCTTC.

This clone was observed a handful of times. The chain has TRBV7-9 and TRBJ2-5; perhaps TRBD2 as D (6 bases). Trimming pared 5 bases from V and 1 base from J, leaving 11 bases between. This CDR3 is 14 amino acids long. Germline V gene lookup returns CDR1 SEHNR and CDR2 FQNEAQ (reference sequence). This CDR3 is CASSDRLVQETQYF. In DNA, the CDR3 is TGTGCCAGCAGCGACCGACTAGTCCAAGAGACCCAGTACTTC.

J is TRBJ2-5 and V is TRBV5-1, with no clear D. The V gene lost 3 bases and the J gene lost 7 bases, with 13 bases spanning the gap. The CDR3 consists of 13 residues. Germline CDR1 reads SGHRS; CDR2 reads YFSETQ. As DNA, the CDR3 is TGCGCCAGCAGCTCGCTCCAGACTGGGACCCAGTACTTC. As protein: CASSSLQTGTQYF.

The V and J genes are TRBV5-5 and TRBJ2-3; no reliable D call. In germline, CDR1 is SGHKS, CDR2 YYEKEE (reference sequence). The CDR3 runs to 13 residues. Trimming shortened V by 4 bases and J by 2 bases, and 8 bases separated the two germline ends. The CDR3 DNA is TGTGCCAGCAGCCATGTCCCCACAGATACGCAGTATTTT. It encodes CASSHVPTDTQYF.

The V call is TRBV4-1, the J call TRBJ2-2, with 10 bases lining up with TRBD2. Per germline, CDR1 MGHRA and CDR2 YSYEKL. The junction had 5 bases not matched to a gene; V was cut back by 0 bases and J by 7 bases. This CDR3 is built from 16 residues. The chain's CDR3 is CASSQEISGGFGELFF. CDR3 DNA sequence: TGCGCCAGCAGCCAAGAGATTAGCGGGGGGTTCGGGGAGCTGTTTTTT.

The chain couples TRBV5-1 to TRBJ2-1, with 8 bases matching TRBD2. The V segment lost 5 bases and the J segment 9 bases; nucleotides outside the gene matches: 10. This CDR3 contains 14 residues. Looked up from germline, CDR1 is SGHRS and CDR2 is YFSETQ. CDR3 sequence: CASRVGTSVLEQFF. The CDR3 DNA follows: TGCGCCAGCAGGGTCGGGACTAGTGTCCTTGAGCAGTTCTTC.

The J gene is TRBJ1-1, the V gene TRBV25-1, with 7 bases aligning to TRBD1. CDR1 is MGHDK, CDR2 SYGVNS, per germline. The CDR3 contains 14 residues. After removal of 3 bases from V and 7 bases from J, the junction contained 8 bases not matched to a gene. The CDR3 nucleotides read TGTGCCAGCAGTGAGTTGGGCAGGGGGGATGAAGCTTTCTTT. Protein sequence: CASSELGRGDEAFF.

For the CDR3, the DNA is TGTGCCAGCAGCCCCTCGGGAGGCAATCAGCCCCAGCATTTT. Protein product: CASSPSGGNQPQHF. The chain joins TRBV5-8 to TRBJ1-5; the D is unclear. Germline V gene sequence: CDR1 SGHTS, CDR2 YDEGEE. The CDR3 sequence is 14 residues long. Trimming pared 4 bases from V and 2 bases from J, leaving 10 bases between.

This sequence joins TRBV30 and TRBJ2-5; D may be TRBD2 (5 bases). CDR3 size: 15 residues. V lost 8 bases, J lost 0 bases, and 19 bases lay in between. Germline V CDR1 and CDR2: GTSNPN, SVGIG (reference sequence). The CDR3 protein is CAGPLLRRDQETQYF. The CDR3 coding sequence is TGTGCCGGCCCCCTGCTTCGGCGGGACCAAGAGACCCAGTACTTC.

The rearrangement links TRBV7-9 to TRBJ1-3; D unresolved. The germline gives CDR1 SEHNR, CDR2 FQNEAQ (reference sequence). This CDR3 is 14 amino acids long. V lost 2 bases to trimming and J lost 3 bases, with 8 bases between them. CDR3 DNA sequence: TGTGCCAGCAGCTTATCGGGGTTTGGAAACACCATATATTTT. It translates to CASSLSGFGNTIYF.